The 2 T cell receptor beta chains below all came from one sample that was sequenced in a study of response to subunit inactivated influenza vaccine. MiXCR was run by TCRdb on the RT-PCR reads, yielding one entry per CDR3 protein. The table has hundreds of thousands of distinct CDR3 sequences, around 10% seen once. These data were also reused for a study on T cells expressing NK-cell markers. That source adds: Generation of TCR beta cDNA was performed by 5'RACE template switching incorporating UMIs.

Sequencing used PBMCs from blood, obtained on the day of vaccination. The origin of the receptors is a man in his fifties who received an inactivated influenza vaccine.

The V gene is TRBV12-3 or TRBV12-4, the J gene TRBJ2-2, with 8 bases that match TRBD2. V shed 4 bases, J shed 5 bases, and the junction held 12 bases outside the gene matches. This CDR3 has 17 amino acids. The CDR3 nucleotides are TGTGCCAGCAGTTCGTCTTGGATAGCGGGAACAACCGGGGAGCTGTTTTTT. It encodes CASSSSWIAGTTGELFF.

About this clonotype itself: A clone one base away is much larger, so this may be a read error. The chain carries TRBV6-2 or TRBV6-3 and TRBJ2-3, with TRBD2 identical over 10 bases. J lost 3 bases, V lost 0 bases, and 12 bases had no gene match. The germline V gene encodes CDR1 MNHEY and CDR2 SVGEGT. The CDR3 sequence is 19 residues long. In DNA form, the CDR3 reads TGTGCCAGCAGTTACTCGCGGACAGCGGGGGGGCACCGGACAGATACGCAGTATTTT. It is translated as CASSYSRTAGGHRTDTQYF.